Sequencing of this TCR beta chain was carried out in a study of T cell responses to AZD1222 COVID-19 vaccine (dated by TCRdb to the early 2020s). Looking at the study overall: AZD1222 recipients whose second dose came at about 4 weeks and those whose second dose came at about 12 weeks were combined into one group, since spike-specific TCR depth and breadth did not differ between the two schedules. TCR sequencing was performed for roughly 240 trial participants, of whom 200 to 220 were given two doses of AZD1222 and around 25 were given two doses of MenACWY control vaccine. Trial participants were enrolled into age subgroups of 18-55, 56-69 and 70-plus years, which contained roughly 150, 30 and 60 TCR-sequenced participants, respectively. Results and caveats for the whole study, not just this receptor: The 56-69-year group was small, and its depth increase did not reach significance, likely because of low power. Conclusions about previously exposed vaccinees are limited, since just six AZD1222 recipients were seropositive for SARS-CoV-2 at baseline. Because no day 14 peak-response samples were available, repertoires were characterized only after the peak T cell response. After two AZD1222 doses, spike-specific TCR breadth and depth were significantly higher than at day 0 and than in MenACWY recipients. Nearly half of unique spike-specific TCRs reportedly recognized epitopes outside regions mutated in the B.1.351 and B.1.1.7 variants. Participants were mostly white British and included more females than males, and it was suggested by the authors that clonal diversity may have been underestimated. The vaccine-associated CD4 TCRs covered the entire spike protein, and the dominant responses fell in regions 160-218 and 743-854.

The CDR3 regions of human TCRbeta chains were subjected to immunosequencing. On the study's bioinformatics: TCRs in the repertoires were compared against a reference library of SARS-CoV-2-specific TCRs that had been generated with the MIRA antigen-specificity platform. Breadth was defined as the fraction of unique TCRs that were SARS-CoV-2-associated. Depth was defined as the fraction of total T cells that were SARS-CoV-2-associated. Each spike-specific TCR was assigned to its reactive spike region and to a CD4 or CD8 class using the MIRA data. Log10-transformed breadth and depth values were compared by one-way ANOVA with Sidak's multiple comparisons tests. The clones in this table, taken by TCRdb from immuneACCESS, are in-frame only. Not every clone is retained; where verified, under half of the shortfall comes from an unresolved V gene, and the cause of the rest is unknown. The V and J calls and clone size were taken over from that table, and D and trimming were inferred from the DNA. A total of under 200,000 clones appear in this sample, roughly 89% of them only once. 1.5% to 2% of the sample belongs to the ten largest clones.

The germline V gene (reference sequence) gives CDR1 as LNHDA and CDR2 as SQIVND. V was cut back by 7 bases and J by 3 bases, leaving a gap of 4 bases between them. The cysteine opens and the phenylalanine closes a CDR3 of 11 amino acids. The sequence is cut down to CDR3 DNA, 33 bases in frame from base 1. This clone was recorded once. The antigen it recognizes is unknown. No clone much larger than this one lies a single base away; base qualities are absent. Reading the label with the study, this specimen's time point is: baseline before first vaccination. Vaccinee samples were obtained from the UK trials COV001 and COV002, which included a single-blind randomized controlled phase 2/3 trial of AZD1222 (ChAdOx1 nCoV-19) in healthy adults. Trial participant PBMC samples were collected at day 0 and day 28 after the second dose for TCRbeta chain sequencing.

The TCR was taken from an adult in good health. The rearranged chain carries TRBV19 and TRBJ2-4; the D gene is not confidently resolved. The sequencing used peripheral blood, collected on day 0 of AZD1222 vaccination. The nucleotides read TGTGCCAGTATGATCAAAAACATTCAGTACTTC. This gives the protein CASMIKNIQYF.